This is a list of T cell receptor beta chains from one sample in a study of blood T cell repertoires in COVID-19. Repertoires were generated with immunoSEQ multiplex PCR, while TCRdb's copy carries only in-frame clones and drops some. The sample carries approximately 83,000 clones, about 85% recorded once. Sequencing was performed on peripheral blood. The source of these receptors is a man between 50 and 59 years old with acute or convalescent COVID-19. Each CDR3 is given with its conserved first and last residue. D genes are given only for firm matches. A clone size is listed for some rows: how often the clone was seen (once, few, many), or a class if it is expanded.

v_call	d_call	clone_size	j_call	cdr3_aa	cdr3_nt
TRBV4-3	TRBD1	NA	TRBJ1-1	CASSQDLWDSLMNTEAFF	TGCGCCAGCAGCCAAGATCTCTGGGACAGCCTTATGAACACTGAAGCTTTCTTT
TRBV28	NA	NA	TRBJ1-2	CASSPRGGYGYTF	TGTGCCAGCAGTCCGAGGGGGGGCTATGGCTACACCTTC
TRBV7-2	NA	NA	TRBJ2-7	CASSFNEQYF	TGTGCCAGCAGCTTCAACGAGCAGTACTTC
TRBV4-3	TRBD1	NA	TRBJ1-2	CASSQEAGTGNYGYTF	TGCGCCAGCAGCCAAGAGGCGGGGACAGGCAACTATGGCTACACCTTC
TRBV7-2	TRBD2	NA	TRBJ2-3	CASSLLSLLGSGRADTQYF	TGTGCCAGCAGCTTACTCTCCTTACTGGGTAGCGGGAGGGCAGATACGCAGTATTTT
TRBV7-2	NA	few	TRBJ1-6	CASSLGEGGSPLHF	TGTGCCAGCAGCCTAGGGGAGGGTGGGTCACCCCTCCACTTT
TRBV18	TRBD2	NA	TRBJ2-7	CASSASGRVSYEQYF	TGTGCCAGCTCGGCTAGCGGGAGGGTGTCCTACGAGCAGTACTTC
TRBV5-1	TRBD2	NA	TRBJ2-1	CASSLAGTSGNEQFF	TGCGCCAGCAGCTTGGCCGGGACTAGCGGCAATGAGCAGTTCTTC
TRBV6-2/TRBV6-3	TRBD2	NA	TRBJ2-2	CASSYSSGTTKRLATGELFF	TGTGCCAGCAGTTACTCCAGCGGGACCACCAAACGGTTGGCTACCGGGGAGCTGTTTTTT
TRBV4-1	NA	NA	TRBJ2-7	CASSQSPFRGPGIQYF	TGCGCCAGCAGCCAATCCCCCTTCAGGGGCCCGGGTATTCAGTACTTC
TRBV5-4	TRBD1	NA	TRBJ2-7	CASSGKQGAVEQYF	TGTGCCAGCAGCGGAAAACAGGGGGCTGTTGAGCAGTACTTC
TRBV7-3	NA	NA	TRBJ1-1	CASSPGTKNTEAFF	TGTGCCAGCAGCCCTGGGACAAAGAACACTGAAGCTTTCTTT
TRBV29-1	TRBD1	NA	TRBJ1-1	CSATGQGKTEAFF	TGCAGCGCTACTGGACAGGGGAAGACTGAAGCTTTCTTT
TRBV28	NA	NA	TRBJ2-3	CASSPTYTQYF	TGTGCCAGCAGTCCCACTTATACGCAGTATTTT
TRBV18	TRBD1	NA	TRBJ2-5	CASSTRQGGLRETQYF	TGTGCCAGCTCAACACGACAGGGGGGGCTACGGGAGACCCAGTACTTC
TRBV15	TRBD2	NA	TRBJ2-7	CATSRDPTSGRGEQYF	TGTGCCACCAGCAGAGATCCAACTAGCGGGAGGGGTGAGCAGTACTTC
TRBV14	TRBD2	NA	TRBJ2-1	CASSQQGGGNEQFF	TGTGCCAGCAGCCAGCAGGGCGGGGGGAATGAGCAGTTCTTC
TRBV7-2	NA	NA	TRBJ2-3	CASSLVRTDTQYF	TGTGCCAGCAGCTTAGTCAGAACAGATACGCAGTATTTT
TRBV12-3/TRBV12-4	NA	NA	TRBJ1-2	CASRRQNNYGYTF	TGTGCCAGCAGAAGACAGAATAACTATGGCTACACCTTC
TRBV27	TRBD1	NA	TRBJ1-5	CASSLSGTGGGQPQHF	TGTGCCAGCAGTTTATCGGGGACAGGGGGCGGTCAGCCCCAGCATTTT
TRBV30	TRBD2	NA	TRBJ2-5	CAWSVAGDRRETQYF	TGTGCCTGGAGTGTAGCGGGAGATAGGAGAGAGACCCAGTACTTC
TRBV11-3	NA	NA	TRBJ2-2	CASSLGGGNTGELFF	TGTGCCAGCAGCCTCGGGGGAGGGAACACCGGGGAGCTGTTTTTT
TRBV2	NA	NA	TRBJ1-3	CASSGLTGNTIYF	TGTGCCAGCAGTGGACTGACTGGAAACACCATATATTTT
TRBV2	NA	NA	TRBJ1-6	CASRGQGNSPLHF	TGTGCCAGCAGGGGGCAGGGTAATTCACCCCTCCACTTT
TRBV5-6	NA	NA	TRBJ2-7	CASSFGVSYEQYF	TGTGCCAGCAGCTTCGGGGTGTCCTACGAGCAGTACTTC
TRBV10-1	NA	NA	TRBJ2-5	CARHCRQQQETQYF	TGCGCCAGACACTGTAGACAGCAGCAAGAGACCCAGTACTTC
TRBV25-1	NA	few	TRBJ2-7	CASSDHREQQYF	TGTGCCAGCAGTGATCACAGGGAACAGCAGTACTTC
TRBV5-8	TRBD1	NA	TRBJ1-1	CASRRPGQLNTEAFF	TGTGCCAGCAGGCGGCCGGGACAGTTGAACACTGAAGCTTTCTTT
TRBV30	TRBD1	NA	TRBJ1-2	CALRDRVGNYGYTF	TGTGCCTTACGGGACAGGGTGGGTAACTATGGCTACACCTTC
TRBV3-1/TRBV3-2	NA	NA	TRBJ2-7	CASSQGSASSYEQYF	TGTGCCAGCAGCCAAGGCTCGGCTAGCTCCTACGAGCAGTACTTC
TRBV28	NA	NA	TRBJ1-1	CASSPPLGGSNTEAFF	TGTGCCAGCAGCCCACCCCTCGGGGGATCGAACACTGAAGCTTTCTTT
TRBV6-2/TRBV6-3	NA	NA	TRBJ2-7	CASSSLREQYF	TGTGCCAGCAGTTCTCTACGCGAGCAGTACTTC
TRBV7-2	TRBD1	NA	TRBJ2-5	CASSLRGTAQETQYF	TGTGCCAGCAGCTTAAGGGGGACAGCACAAGAGACCCAGTACTTC
TRBV19	NA	NA	TRBJ1-4	CASSPLMGGNEKLFF	TGTGCCAGTAGTCCACTGATGGGGGGGAATGAAAAACTGTTTTTT
TRBV5-1	TRBD2	NA	TRBJ2-5	CASSLVPAGGGWETQYF	TGCGCCAGCAGCTTGGTCCCAGCGGGAGGTGGTTGGGAGACCCAGTACTTC
TRBV11-3	NA	NA	TRBJ2-7	CASSHEWAGEQYF	TGTGCCAGCAGCCACGAGTGGGCTGGGGAGCAGTACTTC
TRBV27	TRBD1	NA	TRBJ2-7	CASSRDRSYEQYF	TGTGCCAGCAGCAGGGACAGATCCTACGAGCAGTACTTC
TRBV12-2	NA	NA	TRBJ2-7	CASRLDRALSSYEQYF	TGTGCAAGTCGCTTGGACAGGGCTCTCAGCTCCTACGAGCAGTACTTC
TRBV18	TRBD1	NA	TRBJ2-5	CASSPQTGKETQYF	TGTGCCAGCTCACCACAGACAGGGAAAGAGACCCAGTACTTC
TRBV7-8	NA	NA	TRBJ1-1	CASSLGQNFEAFF	TGTGCCAGCAGCTTAGGCCAGAATTTTGAAGCTTTCTTT
TRBV19	TRBD2	NA	TRBJ2-1	CASSISTSGNEQFF	TGTGCCAGTAGTATCTCGACTAGCGGCAATGAGCAGTTCTTC
TRBV5-6	TRBD1	NA	TRBJ2-5	CASSLRGPETQYF	TGTGCCAGCAGCTTGAGGGGGCCGGAGACCCAGTACTTC
TRBV19	NA	once	TRBJ2-5	CASSSQQQETQYF	TGTGCCAGTAGTTCACAGCAACAAGAGACCCAGTACTTC
TRBV19	TRBD2	NA	TRBJ2-1	CASSMGGGASSYNEQFF	TGTGCCAGTAGTATGGGGGGAGGGGCGAGCTCCTACAATGAGCAGTTCTTC
TRBV6-5	TRBD1	NA	TRBJ2-1	CASSYLPGQGSYEQFF	TGTGCCAGCAGTTACCTACCGGGACAGGGGTCGTATGAGCAGTTCTTC
TRBV6-5	TRBD1	NA	TRBJ1-4	CASVTGGDNEKLFF	TGTGCCAGCGTTACAGGGGGCGATAATGAAAAACTGTTTTTT
TRBV6-5	TRBD2	NA	TRBJ2-3	CASSYAGGSLTDTQYF	TGTGCCAGCAGTTATGCCGGGGGGTCCCTCACAGATACGCAGTATTTT
TRBV9	TRBD1	NA	TRBJ2-7	CASSVAGTGAYEQYF	TGTGCCAGCAGCGTAGCCGGGACAGGGGCCTACGAGCAGTACTTC
TRBV15	TRBD1	NA	TRBJ2-3	CATSRAYPRDSSTDTQYF	TGTGCCACCAGCCGAGCGTACCCCCGGGACAGTAGCACAGATACGCAGTATTTT
TRBV29-1	TRBD1	NA	TRBJ1-2	CSVAVDRGSGYTF	TGCAGCGTTGCGGTAGACAGGGGCTCTGGCTACACCTTC
TRBV18	TRBD1	once	TRBJ2-7	CASSPDRVHEQYF	TGTGCCAGCTCACCCGACAGGGTCCACGAGCAGTACTTC
TRBV10-3	NA	few	TRBJ2-7	CAISPGLSSYEQYF	TGTGCCATCAGCCCAGGATTAAGCTCCTACGAGCAGTACTTC
TRBV5-1	TRBD1	once	TRBJ2-5	CASSGRGLEETQYF	TGCGCCAGCAGCGGCAGGGGGTTGGAGGAGACCCAGTACTTC
TRBV19	NA	NA	TRBJ1-4	CASSVATNEKLFF	TGTGCCAGTTCAGTTGCAACTAATGAAAAACTGTTTTTT
TRBV11-1	NA	NA	TRBJ2-3	CASTERVTADTQYF	TGTGCCAGCACCGAGCGGGTCACAGCAGATACGCAGTATTTT
TRBV7-9	NA	once	TRBJ2-3	CASSLAEGGNTQYF	TGTGCCAGCAGCTTAGCCGAGGGAGGAAATACGCAGTATTTT
TRBV10-3	TRBD2	NA	TRBJ2-1	CAIKGTSGRGDYYNEQFF	TGTGCCATCAAAGGGACTAGCGGGAGGGGAGATTACTACAATGAGCAGTTCTTC
TRBV6-5	TRBD1	NA	TRBJ2-5	CASKTSGTGTETQYF	TGTGCCAGCAAAACATCCGGGACAGGGACAGAGACCCAGTACTTC